The 5 T cell receptor beta chains below come from one sample, sequenced in a study of blood T cell repertoires in COVID-19. The method was immunoSEQ multiplex PCR; TCRdb's version includes in-frame clones alone and lacks a portion of them. The sample has 400,000 to 450,000 clones, approximately 89% seen once. Input material: peripheral blood. Source of these receptors: a woman aged 40 to 50 with COVID-19, enrolled during active disease.

This rearrangement joins TRBV27 to TRBJ1-5; 8 bases are a match to TRBD1. The CDR3 contains 15 residues. Trimming at V came to 5 bases and at J to 2 bases, leaving 5 bases not matched to a gene. Germline CDR1 and CDR2: MNHEY and SMNVEV (reference sequence). The CDR3 region is CASSPPGQGNQPQHF. The CDR3 DNA reads TGTGCCAGCAGTCCCCCGGGACAGGGCAATCAGCCCCAGCATTTT.

The chain joins TRBV3-1 (or the pseudogene TRBV3-2) to TRBJ1-5; TRBD1 is a possible D gene (5 bases). Germline CDR1 LGHDT, CDR2 YNNKEL (reference sequence). The germline V and J ends were trimmed by 3 bases and 9 bases, with 12 bases remaining between them. CDR3 length equals 13 residues. The DNA for the CDR3 is TGTGCCAGCAGCCACGGGAGGGGAAGGCCCCAGCATTTT. Protein sequence: CASSHGRGRPQHF.

The genes are TRBV6-5 and TRBJ1-2; TRBD1 is a possible D gene (6 bases). Germline V CDR1 and CDR2: MNHEY, SVGAGI. CDR3 length: 14 amino acids. V was clipped by 6 bases and J by 1 base, with 12 bases between them. CDR3 loop: CASRTRGYNYGYTF. Written as DNA, the CDR3 is TGTGCCAGCAGGACCAGGGGATATAACTATGGCTACACCTTC.

This sequence joins TRBV7-2 and TRBJ2-5, with TRBD1 matching over 7 bases. V lost 2 bases to trimming and J lost 1 base; unmatched junction nucleotides: 4. CDR1 is SGHTA and CDR2 is FQGNSA in the germline V gene. The CDR3 extends over 15 amino acids. The CDR3 reads CASSLRTGRQETQYF. DNA of the CDR3: TGTGCCAGCAGCTTAAGGACAGGCCGCCAAGAGACCCAGTACTTC.

The CDR3 is CASSVVSDRAYGYTF. Here the CDR3 DNA reads TGTGCCAGCAGCGTAGTTAGTGACAGGGCCTATGGCTACACCTTC. V usage is TRBV9 and J usage is TRBJ1-2; 7 bases fit TRBD1. Germline CDR1 reads SGDLS; CDR2 reads YYNGEE. J was trimmed by 4 bases and V by 0 bases; bases with no gene match: 6. The CDR3 spans 15 residues. Variable domain in full (rest from reference TRBV9 and TRBJ1-2): DSGVTQTPKHLITATGQRVTLRCSPRSGDLSVYWYQQSLDQGLQFLIQYYNGEERAKGNILERFSAQQFPDLHSELNLSSLELGDSALYFCASSVVSDRAYGYTFGSGTRLTVV.